These 19 T cell receptor beta chains were all obtained from the same sample, sequenced in a study of PD-1 blockade in classical Hodgkin lymphoma. Data came from immunoSEQ multiplex PCR; TCRdb stores just in-frame clones and leaves some out. The table shows 90,000 to 110,000 clones, with 89% occurring only once. The time point here: cycle 4 day 1 (C4D1), after 5 to 7 weeks of nivolumab. Every single patient, without exception, relapsed after autologous stem cell transplantation, and brentuximab vedotin exposure varied. The sample here was peripheral blood mononuclear cells (PBMCs), taken before the fourth cycle of nivolumab. The origin of the receptors is a human donor with classical Hodgkin lymphoma.

This clone was observed a single time. The chain carries TRBV19 and TRBJ1-4, with D possibly TRBD1 on 5 matching bases. Germline CDR1 LNHDA, CDR2 SQIVND (reference sequence). The CDR3 consists of 14 residues. With 5 bases removed from V and 6 bases from J, the gap between germline ends came to 13 bases. CDR3 sequence reads: CASSGGTSHEKLFF. Here the CDR3 DNA reads TGTGCCAGTAGTGGCGGGACCTCTCATGAAAAACTGTTTTTT.

The chain uses TRBV29-1 and TRBJ2-7; D perhaps matches TRBD1 (6 bases). CDR3 length: 12 residues. The V end lost 5 bases, the J end lost 2 bases, and 10 bases lay between the germline ends. Germline-derived CDR1 and CDR2 are SQVTM and ANQGSEA. CDR3 nucleotides: TGCAGCGTTCTTTCAGGGGCCTACGAGCAGTACTTC. This gives the protein CSVLSGAYEQYF.

This rearrangement joins TRBV6-4 to TRBJ2-2; the D call may be TRBD1 or TRBD2 (5 bases each). Trimming removed 7 bases at V and 5 bases at J, with 20 bases between. CDR1 and CDR2 (germline): MRHNA, SNTAGT. The CDR3 is made up of 16 amino acids. CDR3 sequence: CASNRRKANSTGELFF. The CDR3 nucleotides read TGTGCCAGCAACAGGAGGAAGGCCAACAGTACCGGGGAGCTGTTTTTT.

As for this clone: The junction departs from germline at one end; a sequencing error may be responsible. The rearrangement uses TRBV12-5 and TRBJ1-1; no firm D call. CDR1 is LGHNT, CDR2 FRNRAP, per germline. The CDR3 runs 13 residues. This chain's CDR3 is CASGFGPNPEAFF. As DNA, the CDR3 is TGTGCTAGTGGTTTCGGCCCGAACCCTGAAGCTTTCTTT.

The chain couples TRBV4-2 to TRBJ1-5; D gene uncertain. With 0 bases removed from V and 3 bases from J, the gap between germline ends came to 12 bases. Germline CDR1 LGHNA, CDR2 YNFKEQ. This CDR3 is built from 16 residues. CDR3 residues: CASSQDTGRLNQPQHF. CDR3 bases: TGTGCCAGCAGCCAAGATACCGGACGGCTCAATCAGCCCCAGCATTTT.

The chain uses TRBV6-1 and TRBJ1-4, with TRBD1 as a possible D gene (5 bases). From germline, CDR1 is MNHNS and CDR2 SASEGT. This CDR3 is 15 amino acids long. The V and J ends lost 0 bases and 4 bases respectively, with 9 bases between them. This chain's CDR3 is CASSEAGRINEKLFF. The CDR3, as DNA: TGTGCCAGCAGTGAAGCGGGACGGATTAATGAAAAACTGTTTTTT.

The V and J genes are TRBV2 and TRBJ2-4; D gene unclear. Germline values: CDR1 SNHLY, CDR2 FYNNEI. V lost 7 bases, J lost 5 bases, and 12 bases lay in between. The CDR3 has 13 amino acids. CDR3 protein: CASIISSENIQYF. CDR3 nucleotide sequence: TGTGCCAGCATAATTTCATCGGAAAACATTCAGTACTTC.

This chain joins TRBV14 and TRBJ1-4, with D unresolved. V lost 0 bases, J lost 8 bases, and 13 bases lay in between. The germline V gene encodes CDR1 SGHDN and CDR2 FVKESK. The CDR3 is made up of 15 amino acids. CDR3 in DNA: TGTGCCAGCAGCCAAGAAGGTCTTTCATCAGAAAAACTGTTTTTT. Translated, it gives CASSQEGLSSEKLFF.

This clone came up once. J is TRBJ1-2 and V is TRBV7-2; D remains unclear. Trimming took off 5 bases at V and 7 bases at J, with 8 bases between the two ends. CDR1 and CDR2 from the germline V gene are SGHTA and FQGNSA. CDR3 size: 11 residues. The CDR3 sequence is CASSLRGGYTF. The CDR3 region has the DNA TGTGCCAGCAGCCTACGGGGTGGCTACACCTTC.

This clone was seen a single time. The CDR3 DNA reads TGTGCCAGCAGCTTCGGGACAGCCATTGAAGCTTTCTTT. Protein sequence: CASSFGTAIEAFF. This rearrangement joins TRBV5-6 to TRBJ1-1; TRBD1 aligns across 7 bases. CDR1 SGHDT and CDR2 YYEEEE come from the germline V gene. With V trimmed by 2 bases and J by 7 bases, 5 bases remained unmatched. The CDR3 is 13 amino acids.

This clone was seen a single time. The chain joins TRBV5-4 to TRBJ2-1; D is possibly TRBD1 (5 bases). Per germline, CDR1 SGHNT and CDR2 YYREEE (reference sequence). V was cut by 0 bases and J by 6 bases, with 16 bases left in between. This CDR3 is built from 16 residues. The CDR3 reads CASSLVGQGYSNEQFF. Written as DNA, the CDR3 is TGTGCCAGCAGCTTGGTAGGGCAGGGTTATAGCAATGAGCAGTTCTTC.

The chain joins TRBV4-1 to TRBJ1-2, with a possible D match to TRBD1 (5 bases). V lost 2 bases to trimming and J lost 3 bases, with 10 bases between them. CDR1 and CDR2 from the germline V gene are MGHRA and YSYEKL. The CDR3 length is 14 residues. CDR3 DNA sequence: TGCGCCAGCAGCCAAAGGGAGACAGACTATGGCTACACCTTC. It specifies CASSQRETDYGYTF.

V gene TRBV5-5 combines with J gene TRBJ1-1; the match to TRBD1 covers 9 bases. Per the germline V gene, CDR1 is SGHKS and CDR2 is YYEKEE (reference sequence). This CDR3 is built from 16 residues. Losses at the gene ends were 4 bases for V and 4 bases for J; bases not matched to a gene: 11. The CDR3 is CASSEPSRDRVTEAFF. DNA of the CDR3: TGTGCCAGCAGCGAACCTTCCCGGGACAGGGTCACTGAAGCTTTCTTT. Using reference TRBV5-5 and TRBJ1-1 for the parts outside the CDR3, the full variable domain is DAGVTQSPTHLIKTRGQQVTLRCSPISGHKSVSWYQQVLGQGPQFIFQYYEKEERGRGNFPDRFSARQFPNYSSELNVNALLLGDSALYLCASSEPSRDRVTEAFFGQGTRLTVV.

The chain employs TRBV7-2 and TRBJ2-7; D is tentatively TRBD1 or TRBD2 (5 bases each). Germline assignment: CDR1 SGHTA and CDR2 FQGNSA. The CDR3 extends over 13 amino acids. The V end was cut by 5 bases, the J end by 3 bases, with 11 bases between. The CDR3 coding sequence is TGTGCCAGCAGCACCCGGGGCCGCTACGAGCAGTACTTC. It is translated as CASSTRGRYEQYF.

The V gene is TRBV21-1, the J gene TRBJ2-5; TRBD2 is the table's D call, not checked against the DNA. TRBV21-1 is termed a pseudogene. There are 16 residues in the CDR3. CDR3 loop: CASSLRGWQDQETQYF. The CDR3 bases are TGTGCCAGCAGCTTAAGAGGTTGGCAAGATCAAGAGACCCAGTACTTC.

The chain couples TRBV5-1 to TRBJ2-7, with TRBD2 as a possible D gene (6 bases). This CDR3 is built from 16 residues. V lost 0 bases to trimming and J lost 5 bases, with 18 bases between them. The V gene's germline CDR1 is SGHRS and CDR2 YFSETQ. In DNA, the CDR3 is TGCGCCAGCAGCTTGGATCTACGTACGGGGGTCAACGAGCAGTACTTC. It encodes CASSLDLRTGVNEQYF.

This chain uses TRBV4-3 with TRBJ2-6, with D tentatively TRBD1 or TRBD2 (5 bases each). This CDR3 contains 17 residues. V lost 3 bases, J lost 2 bases, and 14 bases lay in between. The germline V gene has CDR1 LGHNA and CDR2 YSLEER. The CDR3 bases are TGCGCCAGCAGCCAGGTTATCGGGGCGACTGGGGCCAACGTCCTGACTTTC. Protein: CASSQVIGATGANVLTF.

Regarding this clone: Additional DNA sequences in this sample encode the identical CDR3. J is TRBJ2-7 and V is TRBV18; perhaps TRBD2 as D (5 bases). The CDR3 is 13 amino acids. Germline V gene data show CDR1 as KGHSH and CDR2 as LQKENI. V lost 3 bases and J lost 3, with 9 bases in between. CDR3 sequence (DNA): TGTGCCAGCTCACCCTTTGAGGGCTACGAGCAGTACTTC. Translated, it gives CASSPFEGYEQYF.

The rearrangement joins TRBV5-5 to TRBJ1-2, with D possibly TRBD1 on 5 matching bases. The CDR3 runs to 13 residues. V lost 3 bases to trimming and J lost 4 bases, with 10 bases between them. Germline-derived CDR1 and CDR2 are SGHKS and YYEKEE (reference sequence). The CDR3 DNA follows: TGTGCCAGCAGCTCCCGGGGGGGCTATGGCTACACCTTC. This sequence encodes CASSSRGGYGYTF.